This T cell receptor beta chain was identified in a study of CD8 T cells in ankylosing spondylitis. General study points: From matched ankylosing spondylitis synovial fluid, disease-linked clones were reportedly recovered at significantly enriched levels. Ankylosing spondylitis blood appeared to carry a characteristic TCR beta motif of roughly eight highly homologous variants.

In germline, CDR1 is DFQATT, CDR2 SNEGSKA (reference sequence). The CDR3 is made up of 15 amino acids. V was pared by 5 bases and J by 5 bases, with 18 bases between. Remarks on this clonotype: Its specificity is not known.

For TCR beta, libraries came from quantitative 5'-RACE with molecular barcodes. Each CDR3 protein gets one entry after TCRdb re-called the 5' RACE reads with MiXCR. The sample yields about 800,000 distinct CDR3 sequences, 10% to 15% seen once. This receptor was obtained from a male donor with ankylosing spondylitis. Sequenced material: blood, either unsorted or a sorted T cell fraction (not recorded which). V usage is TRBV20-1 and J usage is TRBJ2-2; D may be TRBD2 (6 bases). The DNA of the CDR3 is TGCAGTGCTTACGAAGCGGGTGGGGGGACCGGGGAGCTGTTTTTT. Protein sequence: CSAYEAGGGTGELFF.